This T cell receptor (beta chain) came from a study of T cells in Graves' hyperthyroidism and ophthalmopathy (dated by TCRdb to about 2019). Context from the whole study: Peripheral blood was collected at initial diagnosis, before any treatment. The paper describes TCR Vbeta CDR3 sequencing of more than 120 peripheral blood samples, made up of 43 ophthalmopathy patients, roughly 75 hyperthyroidism patients and some 17 progressor patients. In addition, the study compared T-cell repertoires in thyroid tissue and in blood from a handful of Graves' hyperthyroidism patients. The roughly 90 discovery patients were divided at random into training and test sets in a 7:3 ratio. TCR V-J signatures able to tell the groups apart were searched for in a discovery cohort of 90 to 100 patients, of whom around 43 had Graves' ophthalmopathy and 55 to 60 had stable Graves' hyperthyroidism. Prospective prediction of ophthalmopathy was tested in an independent validation cohort of 18 to 20 hyperthyroidism patients and 15 to 17 patients who later progressed to ophthalmopathy. Once sampling was done, hyperthyroidism patients were given methimazole at a starting dose of 30 mg daily, whereas ophthalmopathy patients were given high-dose intravenous methylprednisolone. The study at large found these results: Sample size was not statistically predetermined, and investigators were not blinded to group allocation. Ophthalmopathy was separated from stable hyperthyroidism by a 13 V-J signature model, with around 88% sensitivity and approximately 81% specificity obtained in cross-validation and 80%/75% obtained in testing. Most expanded thyroid clonotypes (frequency above 0.001) were also detected in blood, a finding suggesting that blood repertoires may reflect thyroid immune responses. In validation, the model predicted progression to ophthalmopathy a median of 6.5 months before onset, with approximately 68% sensitivity and 72.22% specificity.

In the ophthalmopathy patients, disease was moderately to severely active, with a Clinical Activity Score of 3 or more, a NOSPECS grade of 4 or more, and a duration of less than 3 months. Patients with uncontrolled infections, other autoimmune diseases, pregnancy or lactation were excluded. Diagnoses relied on clinical symptoms, serum thyroxine and TRAb, thyroid ultrasound and orbital computed tomography. PBMCs were separated from roughly 10 ml of fresh peripheral blood using Ficoll-Paque density gradient centrifugation. Total RNA was extracted using Trizol reagent, and RNA quality was assessed on an Agilent 2100 Bioanalyzer. CDR1 and CDR2, per the germline V gene, are MGHRA and YSYEKL. V loses 0 bases of germline sequence and J loses 5 bases, and the interval between the two ends is 16 bases. The CDR3 sequence holds 16 residues, the cysteine and phenylalanine included. CDR3 DNA only is kept here, 48 bases in frame from base 1.

This clonotype was counted a few times. Its target antigen remains unknown. No base-level quality is on record; no much larger clone is a single base apart. Amplification of TCR beta CDR3 regions was carried out from RNA transcripts. The first round of RT-PCR for the TCR CDR3 was performed with the HTBI primer set and the Qiagen OneStep RT-PCR kit. Libraries were constructed in a second round of multiplex PCR, after which size selection and purification were carried out. Libraries were sequenced paired-end with 100 bp reads on an Illumina HiSeq2000. Under the source paper's analysis protocol: Raw data were processed with SOAPnuke, discarding reads with adapters, uncalled bases, mean Phred below 15, or no exact constant-primer or identifier match. High-quality paired reads were merged using COPE v1.2.5, and each unique nucleotide sequence was defined as a clonotype. Clonotypes were aligned to IMGT TRBV, TRBD and TRBJ reference segments using MiTCR v1.1. Only V-J combinations with frequency above 0.0001, covering 98% to 99.2% of repertoires, were analysed. The TCS score was defined as F50 (clonal expansion) divided by E x V (chaos), with BLOSUM62-based TCRdist calculated between CDR3 peptides within each V-J. Welch's t-statistics and random forest reduced 514 V-J features to about 13, which were used in a naive Bayes classifier (R e1071). TCRdb reworked the public reads: Q25 trimming with fastp, MiXCR clone assembly, productive beta chains retained. For every CDR3 protein sequence, its rows merge into one entry that carries the most common genes and DNA. These V and J calls originate from TCRdb's pipeline instead of the authors' own analysis. The sample contains more than 300,000 distinct CDR3 sequences, 13% to 15% of them found a single time. Together, the top ten hold around 20% of the sample.

This clonotype was obtained from a woman between 25 and 40 years old with Graves' ophthalmopathy. Sequencing was done on a sample of blood. The chain is assembled from TRBV4-1 and TRBJ2-5; possibly the D gene is TRBD2, per 7 matching bases. Here is the DNA: TGCGCCAGCAGCCAAGATGGGGGGGGCAGGGCTGAGACCCAGTACTTC. Translated, this is CASSQDGGGRAETQYF.